These 28 T cell receptor beta chains came from one sample sequenced in a study of cytomegalovirus exposure and HLA in healthy donors. 13 Jbeta primers and 60 Vbeta primers were used for the PCR. Clones were sequenced by immunoSEQ multiplex PCR, and TCRdb holds only the in-frame ones, with some missing. There are some 130,000 clones in the sample; nearly 80% occur only once, and about 2% lies in the top ten. Sequenced input: PBMCs. Receptors originate from a man aged 30 to 45 in good health and CMV-seronegative.

This clone has just a few counts. This chain connects TRBV5-1 to TRBJ2-7; D ambiguous. V was shortened by 5 bases and J by 3 bases, with 15 bases between the two germline ends. There are 14 residues in the CDR3. Germline assignment: CDR1 SGHRS and CDR2 YFSETQ. DNA for the CDR3: TGCGCCAGCAGTCTGTCCGGCGGCGGCTACGAGCAGTACTTC. Translated: CASSLSGGGYEQYF.

This clone has more than one count but fewer than ten. V usage is TRBV6-5 and J usage is TRBJ1-1; 7 bases map to TRBD1. Trimming at V came to 5 bases and at J to 1 base, leaving 4 bases not matched to a gene. CDR3 length: 14 residues. Germline V lookup: CDR1 MNHEY, CDR2 SVGAGI. The CDR3, as DNA: TGTGCCAGCAGTCGGGACAGACCGAACACTGAAGCTTTCTTT. Its translation: CASSRDRPNTEAFF.

The J gene is TRBJ1-3, the V gene TRBV5-6; D is unclear. CDR1 is SGHDT and CDR2 is YYEEEE in the germline V gene. The CDR3 sequence is 14 residues long. V gave up 5 bases and J gave up 0 bases, with 9 bases separating them. CDR3 region: CASSQISSGNTIYF. CDR3 nucleotides: TGTGCCAGCAGTCAGATCAGCTCTGGAAACACCATATATTTT.

This chain links TRBV28 with TRBJ2-1; 10 nucleotides align to TRBD1. This CDR3 spans 16 amino acids. The germline V gene has CDR1 MDHEN and CDR2 SYDVKM. With 1 base clipped from V and 5 bases from J, the junction kept 5 bases outside the gene matches. The CDR3 here is CASSLLGTGDNNEQFF. Written as DNA, the CDR3 is TGTGCCAGCAGTTTATTAGGGACAGGGGACAACAATGAGCAGTTCTTC.

The V and J genes are TRBV29-1 and TRBJ1-2, with TRBD1 as a possible D gene (6 bases). The germline V gene has CDR1 SQVTM and CDR2 ANQGSEA. The CDR3 totals 15 residues. The germline V and J ends were trimmed by 4 bases and 4 bases, with 19 bases remaining between them. The CDR3 region is CSVARGGGATYGYTF. CDR3 nucleotide sequence: TGCAGCGTTGCTAGGGGTGGGGGGGCGACCTATGGCTACACCTTC.

The chain joins TRBV6-1 to TRBJ2-3, with D unclear. In germline, CDR1 is MNHNS, CDR2 SASEGT. CDR3 length equals 14 residues. V lost 3 bases and J lost 0, with 7 bases in between. The CDR3 spells CASSESASTDTQYF. DNA for the CDR3: TGTGCCAGCAGTGAGTCAGCGAGCACAGATACGCAGTATTTT.

The chain combines TRBV4-2 with TRBJ2-7, with D tentatively TRBD2 (5 bases). The CDR3 loop spans 14 amino acids. CDR1 is LGHNA and CDR2 is YNFKEQ in the germline V gene. Deletions cut 2 bases from V and 3 bases from J, with 11 bases between. DNA for the CDR3: TGTGCCAGCAGCCAATATCCAGGAGGCTACGAGCAGTACTTC. Translating it yields CASSQYPGGYEQYF.

The chain combines TRBV6-5 with TRBJ2-7, with 7 bases aligning to TRBD2. Germline-derived CDR1 and CDR2 are MNHEY and SVGAGI. The CDR3 covers 16 residues. V shed 2 bases and J 0 bases; nucleotides not matched to a gene: 7. The CDR3 reads CASSYEGSGFSYEQYF. The CDR3 DNA reads as TGTGCCAGCAGTTACGAAGGTAGCGGGTTCTCCTACGAGCAGTACTTC.

The chain couples TRBV7-8 to TRBJ2-7; 10 bases are shared with TRBD2. J lost 3 bases, V lost 4 bases, and 9 bases had no gene match. This CDR3 has 16 amino acids. The V gene's germline CDR1 is SGHVS and CDR2 FQNEAQ. This CDR3 reads CASSSGRASGSYEQYF. CDR3 bases: TGTGCCAGCAGCTCCGGAAGGGCTAGCGGGAGCTACGAGCAGTACTTC. Supplemented by reference TRBV7-8 and TRBJ2-7, the full variable domain reads GAGVSQSPRYKVAKRGQDVALRCDPISGHVSLFWYQQALGQGPEFLTYFQNEAQLDKSGLPSDRFFAERPEGSVSTLKIQRTQQEDSAVYLCASSSGRASGSYEQYFGPGTRLTVT.

This clone was observed a handful of times. The CDR3 protein is CASSFRTGNTEAFF. In DNA form, the CDR3 reads TGTGCCAGCAGTTTTCGGACAGGGAACACTGAAGCTTTCTTT. The rearrangement joins TRBV27 to TRBJ1-1, with 7 bases fitting TRBD1. The junction had 2 bases not matched to a gene; V was cut back by 3 bases and J by 1 base. The CDR3 extends over 14 amino acids. Germline V CDR1 and CDR2: MNHEY, SMNVEV (reference sequence).

The chain is built from TRBV28 and TRBJ2-3; a possible D gene is TRBD2 (6 bases). Trimming stripped 2 bases from V and 3 bases from J, with 9 bases between. This CDR3 has 14 residues. Germline V gene data show CDR1 as MDHEN and CDR2 as SYDVKM. The CDR3 bases are TGTGCCAGCAGTTTAGGCGGGACTACAGATACGCAGTATTTT. Encoded protein: CASSLGGTTDTQYF.

This rearrangement joins TRBV30 to TRBJ2-4; D might be TRBD1 (6 bases). The CDR3 sequence is 14 residues long. Germline-derived CDR1 and CDR2 are GTSNPN and SVGIG (reference sequence). V was clipped by 0 bases and J by 2 bases, with 8 bases between them. In nucleotides, the CDR3 is TGTGCCTGGAGTGTAGGGGGAACCAAAAACATTCAGTACTTC. Protein: CAWSVGGTKNIQYF.

The chain is built from TRBV15 and TRBJ2-2; D is possibly TRBD1 (5 bases). CDR3 length equals 14 residues. Trimming shortened V by 6 bases and J by 1 base, and 9 bases separated the two germline ends. Looked up from germline, CDR1 is LNHNV and CDR2 is YYDKDF (reference sequence). CDR3 DNA sequence: TGTGCCACCAGGAACAGGCGGAACACCGGGGAGCTGTTTTTT. This translates into CATRNRRNTGELFF.

The chain uses TRBV30 and TRBJ2-7, with TRBD2 matching 12 bases. Germline values: CDR1 GTSNPN, CDR2 SVGIG (reference sequence). The CDR3 runs 13 residues. J was trimmed by 9 bases and V by 0 bases; bases with no gene match: 3. The chain's CDR3 is CAWSVRTSGTQYF. The CDR3 DNA follows: TGTGCCTGGAGTGTTAGGACTAGCGGGACGCAGTACTTC.

V is TRBV18 and J is TRBJ2-5, with D perhaps TRBD1 (6 bases). Germline V CDR1 and CDR2: KGHSH, LQKENI. This CDR3 spans 16 amino acids. V lost 0 bases, J lost 4 bases, and 15 bases lay in between. In DNA, the CDR3 is TGTGCCAGCTCACCACCGGGACATGAAGGTGTAGAGACCCAGTACTTC. It translates to CASSPPGHEGVETQYF.

The V gene is TRBV11-2, the J gene TRBJ1-1; 8 bases match TRBD1. This CDR3 spans 14 amino acids. After removal of 5 bases from V and 2 bases from J, the junction contained 4 bases not matched to a gene. CDR1 and CDR2 from the germline V gene are SGHAT and FQNNGV. The CDR3 DNA sequence: TGTGCCAGCAGCCCGGGGACAGGTAACACTGAAGCTTTCTTT. Amino acid sequence: CASSPGTGNTEAFF.

This clone was seen a few times. The V call is TRBV30, the J call TRBJ2-7, with TRBD2 as a possible D gene (6 bases). This CDR3 has 14 amino acids. Trimming shortened V by 3 bases and J by 6 bases, and 18 bases separated the two germline ends. The germline CDR1 and CDR2 sequences are GTSNPN and SVGIG (reference sequence). CDR3 sequence (DNA): TGTGCCTGGAGGCGACGCGGGATCTCCGCCGAGCAGTACTTC. Its protein is CAWRRRGISAEQYF.

The chain links TRBV6-6 to TRBJ2-2; TRBD1 aligns across 9 bases. The germline gives CDR1 MNHNY, CDR2 SVGAGI (reference sequence). This CDR3 spans 16 amino acids. Losses at the gene ends were 7 bases for V and 3 bases for J; bases not matched to a gene: 9. CDR3 amino acids: CASIPGQGLYTGELFF. CDR3 nucleotides: TGTGCCAGCATCCCGGGACAGGGACTGTACACCGGGGAGCTGTTTTTT.

In regard to this clone: Sequence at one end of the junction differs from germline and may be a read error. The chain couples TRBV28 to TRBJ1-5; no definite D call. Germline CDR1 reads MDHEN; CDR2 reads SYDVKM. The CDR3 spans 12 residues. Written as DNA, the CDR3 is TGTGTCAGCAGTTATCCAAATCAGCCCCAGCATTTT. Translating gives CVSSYPNQPQHF.

The genes are TRBV18 and TRBJ1-4, with D uncertain. The CDR3 extends over 16 amino acids. Germline CDR1 reads KGHSH; CDR2 reads LQKENI. The V end was cut by 4 bases, the J end by 5 bases, with 17 bases between. The CDR3 loop reads CASSLFRGTENEKLFF. In nucleotides, the CDR3 is TGTGCCAGCTCACTCTTCCGCGGCACGGAAAATGAAAAACTGTTTTTT.

V is TRBV2 and J is TRBJ1-2; D unresolved. This CDR3 comprises 12 residues. The V end lost 7 bases, the J end lost 6 bases, and 12 bases lay between the germline ends. Germline CDR1 SNHLY, CDR2 FYNNEI. DNA for the CDR3: TGTGCCAGCACCGAGGGAGGGAATGGCTACACCTTC. Translation gives CASTEGGNGYTF.

This rearrangement joins TRBV7-9 to TRBJ2-2; D remains ambiguous. The CDR3 contains 14 residues. The V end lost 5 bases, the J end lost 5 bases, and 12 bases lay between the germline ends. The germline V gene encodes CDR1 SEHNR and CDR2 FQNEAQ (reference sequence). CDR3 residues: CASSPGPRTGELFF. The CDR3, as DNA: TGTGCCAGCAGCCCGGGTCCCCGGACCGGGGAGCTGTTTTTT.

The J gene is TRBJ1-5, the V gene TRBV19; a possible D gene is TRBD1 (6 bases). This CDR3 has 13 amino acids. Germline V lookup: CDR1 LNHDA, CDR2 SQIVND (reference sequence). The ends were cut back, 6 bases at V and 4 bases at J, with 10 bases in the middle. The CDR3 DNA sequence: TGTGCCAGTAGCAGGGGAGGGAATCAGCCCCAGCATTTT. Its translation is CASSRGGNQPQHF.

This clone was seen a few times. The rearrangement joins TRBV7-7 to TRBJ1-1, with TRBD1 identical over 8 bases. Trimming removed 5 bases from V and 6 bases from J; junction bases left unmatched: 11. In germline, CDR1 is SSHAT, CDR2 FNYEAQ (reference sequence). CDR3 length: 15 residues. CDR3 protein: CASSPWTGSMAEAFF. The CDR3 bases are TGTGCCAGCAGCCCGTGGACAGGGAGTATGGCTGAAGCTTTCTTT.

The chain uses TRBV6-5 and TRBJ2-7; 10 bases are shared with TRBD1. Germline V CDR1 and CDR2: MNHEY, SVGAGI. V trimming: 4 bases; J trimming: 5 bases; junction bases outside the gene matches: 5. This CDR3 is built from 14 residues. The CDR3 loop reads CASSSGTGVDEQYF. CDR3 bases: TGTGCCAGCAGTTCAGGGACAGGGGTGGACGAGCAGTACTTC.

This clone was seen once. The rearrangement links TRBV19 to TRBJ2-3; weak D call: TRBD2 (6 bases). This CDR3 is built from 12 residues. V was pared by 3 bases and J by 9 bases, with 10 bases between. CDR1 and CDR2 (germline): LNHDA, SQIVND (reference sequence). CDR3 bases: TGTGCCAGTAGTATCGGGGGTTTCACGCAGTATTTT. The encoded protein is CASSIGGFTQYF. The entire variable domain, with the rest obtained from reference TRBV19 and TRBJ2-3, is as follows: DGGITQSPKYLFRKEGQNVTLSCEQNLNHDAMYWYRQDPGQGLRLIYYSQIVNDFQKGDIAEGYSVSREKKESFPLTVTSAQKNPTAFYLCASSIGGFTQYFGPGTRLTVL.

The chain employs TRBV28 and TRBJ2-5; a possible D gene is TRBD1 (5 bases). V was cut by 6 bases and J by 5 bases, with 19 bases left in between. Looked up from germline, CDR1 is MDHEN and CDR2 is SYDVKM. The CDR3 is 15 residues long. CDR3 loop: CASRRRQHRRETQYF. DNA of the CDR3: TGTGCCAGCAGACGAAGACAGCACCGACGGGAGACCCAGTACTTC.

V gene TRBV30 combines with J gene TRBJ2-7; a weak D match, TRBD2 (5 bases). CDR1 is GTSNPN and CDR2 is SVGIG in the germline V gene (reference sequence). Trimming stripped 2 bases from V and 6 bases from J, with 8 bases between. There are 11 residues in the CDR3. This CDR3 reads CAWSQGSEQYF. As DNA, the CDR3 is TGTGCCTGGAGTCAAGGGAGCGAGCAGTACTTC. The whole variable domain, filled in from reference TRBV30 and TRBJ2-7, reads SQTIHQWPATLVQPVGSPLSLECTVEGTSNPNLYWYRQAAGRGLQLLFYSVGIGQISSEVPQNLSASRPQDRQFILSSKKLLLSDSGFYLCAWSQGSEQYFGPGTRLTVT.